The following is a T cell receptor (beta chain) sequence with its context. Its cognate antigen has yet to be identified. The record has no base qualities; no much larger clone is one base away. The data were obtained in a study of blood T cell repertoires in COVID-19 (dated by TCRdb to about 2020). About the investigation overall: The collaborator samples originated in the United States, Italy and Spain and spanned the acute and convalescent phases of COVID-19. The material from the prospective study consisted of cDNA or gDNA derived from T cells, B-cell-depleted T cells, or PBMCs. Sample metadata almost always included a de-identified subject ID, COVID-19 status, age in years and sex. Where available, HLA class I and class II types were obtained from metadata supplied by the sample provider rather than from assay-based typing. The samples were drawn from the first 160 participants of the ongoing ImmuneRACE study and from about 1,200 subjects provided by 6 global collaborators. Deeply sampled blood TCRbeta repertoires from subjects exposed to, actively infected with, or recovered from COVID-19 were included in the dataset. A freely available public database, intended as a resource for researchers studying the immune response to SARS-CoV-2, is where the repertoires were released.

Results the study describes overall, beyond this receptor: The amount of clinical and demographic metadata varied by source and participant and was provided uncurated.

Whole blood was collected in K2EDTA tubes by collaborating institutions according to the institutions' own protocols. For TCRbeta analysis, collaborators shipped samples in one of three forms: frozen whole blood, isolated PBMCs, or DNA extracted from either of those sample types. TCRbeta CDR3 regions were amplified from genomic DNA by means of the immunoSEQ Assay, a bias-controlled multiplex PCR. The authors processed their data as follows. The number of nucleated cells in each sample was estimated by amplification of reference gene primers within the assay. Sequence reads were collapsed and filtered to measure the absolute abundance of every unique TCRbeta CDR3 rearrangement. Productive Simpson clonality was computed per sample as the square root of Simpson's diversity index over productive rearrangements. TCRdb provides this immuneACCESS table in a form limited to in-frame rearrangements. Some clones are lacking; in checked studies, under half of them reflect an unresolved V gene, and why the rest are absent is not known. V, J and clone size were drawn from that table, and D and trimming were deduced from the DNA. The sample table records approximately 46,000 clones; about 83% of these occur just once. Of the sample, around 15% falls within the top ten clones.

The sample consisted of peripheral blood. The sequence was collected from a human donor in a cohort sampled during active COVID-19.

The CDR3 in this case is CASSYGQGGVEDEKLFF. The sequenced DNA is TGCGCCAGCAGCTATGGACAGGGGGGAGTTGAGGATGAAAAACTGTTTTTT. This chain joins TRBV5-1 to TRBJ1-4, and 10 junction bases match TRBD1. The cysteine opens and the phenylalanine closes a CDR3 of 17 amino acids. The kept DNA is CDR3 alone, 51 bases in frame from the first base. Taken from the germline V gene, the CDR1 and CDR2 loops are SGHRS and YFSETQ. V lost 3 bases and J lost 6 bases, and the count of bases not matched to a germline gene is 11.